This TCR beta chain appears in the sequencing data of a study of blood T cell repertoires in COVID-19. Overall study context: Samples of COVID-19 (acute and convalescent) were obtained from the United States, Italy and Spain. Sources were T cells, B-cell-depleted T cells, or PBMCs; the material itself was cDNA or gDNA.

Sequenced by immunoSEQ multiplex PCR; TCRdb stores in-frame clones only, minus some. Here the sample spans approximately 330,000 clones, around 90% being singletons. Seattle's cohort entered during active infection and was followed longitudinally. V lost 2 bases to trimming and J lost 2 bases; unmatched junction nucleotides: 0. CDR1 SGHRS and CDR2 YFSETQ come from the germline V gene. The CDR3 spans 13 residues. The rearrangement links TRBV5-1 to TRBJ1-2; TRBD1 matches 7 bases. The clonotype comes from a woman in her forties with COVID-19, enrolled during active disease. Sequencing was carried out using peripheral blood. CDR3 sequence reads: CASSLQGNYGYTF. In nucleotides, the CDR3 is TGCGCCAGCAGCTTACAGGGGAACTATGGCTACACCTTC.